The clone carrying this T cell receptor (beta chain) was found many times. This record belongs to a study of T-cell reconstitution after alpha-beta-depleted transplantation in children. Unique molecular identifiers featured in how the TCRbeta library was prepared. MiXCR was run by TCRdb on the PCR reads, yielding one entry per CDR3 protein. Among 200,000 to 300,000 distinct CDR3 sequences listed, 9.5% to 15% were seen once. V lost 1 base to trimming and J lost 9 bases; unmatched junction nucleotides: 11. This CDR3 has 17 residues. Germline V CDR1 and CDR2: LGHNA, YNFKEQ. This specimen was PBMCs from the stem cell graft donor, taken from the stem cell graft. The chain links TRBV4-2 to TRBJ2-2; 10 bases map to TRBD1. The TCR originated in a human donor who donated a stem cell graft to a child with acute lymphoblastic leukemia. The CDR3 coding sequence is TGTGCCAGCAGCCAAGGGACAGGGGGTCCCTTAAAAAGGGAGCTGTTTTTT. It encodes CASSQGTGGPLKRELFF.